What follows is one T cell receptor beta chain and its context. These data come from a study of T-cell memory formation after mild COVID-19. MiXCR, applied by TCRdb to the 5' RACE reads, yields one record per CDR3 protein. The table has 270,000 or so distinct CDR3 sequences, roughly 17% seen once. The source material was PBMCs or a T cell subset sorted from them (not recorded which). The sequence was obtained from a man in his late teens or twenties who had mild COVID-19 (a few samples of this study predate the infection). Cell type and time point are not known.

The CDR3 region is CASSNADPGELFF. In DNA form, the CDR3 reads TGTGCCAGCAGTAATGCCGACCCCGGGGAGCTGTTTTTT. The chain couples TRBV9 to TRBJ2-2; no definite D call. Trimming cost V 5 bases and J 6 bases, with 11 bases left between them. Germline V lookup: CDR1 SGDLS, CDR2 YYNGEE. This CDR3 region has 13 residues.